This T cell receptor (beta chain) was identified in a study of cytomegalovirus exposure and HLA in healthy donors. CDR3 length: 13 amino acids. Trimming removed 2 bases at V and 4 bases at J, with 8 bases between. Per germline, CDR1 KGHSH and CDR2 LQKENI. PCR involved 60 Vbeta and 13 Jbeta primers. This table comes from immunoSEQ multiplex PCR, and its TCRdb copy is limited to in-frame clones, with some not included. Of roughly 150,000 clones in the sample, over 75% were seen once. The chain links TRBV18 to TRBJ2-5; possible D gene TRBD2, 6 bases. Sequences were obtained from PBMCs. The source is a woman aged 18 to 35 in good health and CMV-seronegative. CDR3 sequence: CASSPGEAETQYF. CDR3 nucleotide sequence: TGTGCCAGCTCACCAGGGGAGGCAGAGACCCAGTACTTC.